This T cell receptor beta chain stems from a study of blood T cell repertoires in COVID-19. On the study more broadly: From T cells, B-cell-depleted T cells, or PBMCs came the material, which was cDNA or gDNA.

The assay was immunoSEQ multiplex PCR, and TCRdb's table has in-frame clones only and misses some. Of under 200,000 clones in the sample, 83% are singletons; the top ten hold more than 1.5%. V lost 7 bases, J lost 7 bases, and 15 bases stayed unmatched. Germline CDR1 and CDR2: SGHRS and YFSETQ. The CDR3 has 17 residues. This clone has only one observation. The chain uses TRBV5-1 and TRBJ2-1, with TRBD2 matching over 12 bases. The sample was peripheral blood. The TCR sequence derives from a human donor in a cohort sampled during active COVID-19. The CDR3, as DNA: TGCGCCAGCGCTCCTACAGGGTCTAGCGGGAGGGGGAATGAGCAGTTCTTC. It translates to CASAPTGSSGRGNEQFF.